A single sample gave rise to the 27 T cell receptor beta chains below, sequenced in a study of CD8 T cells in Susac syndrome. RNA was extracted with the RNeasy kit, and a quantity of about 0.45 to 1 ug was reverse transcribed using random hexamers. TCRdb recomputed calls from the immunoSEQ multiplex PCR reads with MiXCR, one row per CDR3 protein. The sample yields 69,000 or so distinct CDR3 sequences, 90% to 95% seen once. The sequencing input was CD8+ T cells from PBMCs. All receptors come from a human donor with multiple sclerosis.

This sequence joins TRBV28 and TRBJ2-2; no firm D call. Per germline, CDR1 MDHEN and CDR2 SYDVKM. The CDR3 is 12 residues long. Trimming removed 10 bases from V and 1 base from J, with 7 bases in between. The CDR3 loop is CATTENTGELFF. The CDR3 DNA sequence: TGTGCCACCACCGAGAACACCGGGGAGCTGTTTTTT.

The chain has TRBV4-3 and TRBJ2-5; 9 bases map to TRBD2. CDR1 LGHNA and CDR2 YSLEER come from the germline V gene. J lost 1 base, V lost 0 bases, and 0 bases had no gene match. The CDR3 extends over 15 amino acids. The CDR3 coding sequence is TGCGCCAGCAGCCAAGAGCGGGGGGGCCAAGAGACCCAGTACTTC. Its protein product is CASSQERGGQETQYF.

The chain employs TRBV6-6 and TRBJ1-5, with D perhaps TRBD1 (5 bases). Germline V gene lookup returns CDR1 MNHNY and CDR2 SVGAGI (reference sequence). There are 14 residues in the CDR3. The V end lost 2 bases, the J end lost 6 bases, and 11 bases lay between the germline ends. The chain's CDR3 is CASSYQGSSQPQHF. As DNA, the CDR3 is TGTGCCAGCAGTTACCAGGGTTCCAGTCAGCCCCAGCATTTT.

The chain combines TRBV19 with TRBJ1-5; D gene uncertain. Deletions cut 5 bases from V and 7 bases from J, with 12 bases between. This CDR3 comprises 13 residues. Germline CDR1 LNHDA, CDR2 SQIVND (reference sequence). Here the CDR3 DNA reads TGTGCCAGTAGTTACGGTTTGAGCCAGCCCCAGCATTTT. As protein: CASSYGLSQPQHF.

The V and J genes are TRBV12-3 or TRBV12-4 and TRBJ2-5, with D tentatively TRBD1 or TRBD2 (5 bases each). Trimming removed 3 bases at V and 2 bases at J, with 10 bases between. The CDR3 consists of 14 residues. CDR3 sequence (DNA): TGTGCCAGCAGTTTCGAGGGGACGCAAGAGACCCAGTACTTC. Its protein is CASSFEGTQETQYF.

The chain is built from TRBV25-1 and TRBJ2-5; possibly TRBD2 for D (6 bases). Germline CDR1 reads MGHDK; CDR2 reads SYGVNS. The CDR3 contains 15 residues. The V end was cut by 6 bases, the J end by 2 bases, with 16 bases between. CDR3 DNA: TGTGCCAGCAGCCAGGAGGGGCGGGAACAAGAGACCCAGTACTTC. Protein product: CASSQEGREQETQYF.

This clonotype is a singleton in its sample. The chain is built from TRBV3-1 and TRBJ1-1; D is perhaps TRBD1 (5 bases). The CDR3 is 16 amino acids. Germline V gene data show CDR1 as LGHDT and CDR2 as YNNKEL (reference sequence). Between the trimmed V and J ends, which lost 2 bases and 6 bases, there was a span of 19 bases. The chain's CDR3 is CASSQLRPGRAAEAFF. In DNA, the CDR3 is TGTGCCAGCAGCCAACTTCGACCAGGGCGGGCGGCTGAAGCTTTCTTT.

The chain links TRBV20-1 to TRBJ2-7; 12 bases fit TRBD2. Germline lookup yields CDR1 DFQATT and CDR2 SNEGSKA (reference sequence). V lost 0 bases to trimming and J lost 5 bases; unmatched junction nucleotides: 5. The CDR3 has 15 residues. CDR3 sequence: CSAREVTSGSDEQYF. The CDR3 DNA is TGCAGTGCTAGAGAGGTGACTAGCGGGAGTGACGAGCAGTACTTC.

The chain couples TRBV16 to TRBJ1-1, with a weak D call TRBD1 (6 bases). V was clipped by 1 base and J by 3 bases, with 12 bases between them. The CDR3 consists of 15 residues. CDR1 and CDR2 (germline): KGHSY, FQNENV. Here the CDR3 DNA reads TGTGCCAGCAGCCAATGGCAGGCAGGGGACACTGAAGCTTTCTTT. This gives the protein CASSQWQAGDTEAFF.

This sequence joins TRBV9 and TRBJ2-5, with 7 bases that match TRBD1. The V gene's germline CDR1 is SGDLS and CDR2 YYNGEE. The CDR3 is 14 amino acids. Trimming took 0 bases from V and 3 from J; bases not matched to a gene: 2. The CDR3 region is CASSVGDSEETQYF. The CDR3 coding sequence is TGTGCCAGCAGCGTAGGGGACAGTGAAGAGACCCAGTACTTC.

This sequence joins TRBV29-1 and TRBJ2-1; D is perhaps TRBD1 (5 bases). CDR3 size: 17 residues. The germline CDR1 and CDR2 sequences are SQVTM and ANQGSEA. V lost 3 bases, J lost 8 bases, and 26 bases lay in between. The CDR3 bases are TGCAGCGTTGAGGTGGACACATTGTTCAAGGTTTCCGATGAGCAGTTCTTC. Translated: CSVEVDTLFKVSDEQFF.

The chain couples TRBV19 to TRBJ2-3, with unresolved D. Trimming left V 4 bases short and J 0 bases short, with 5 bases between. CDR3 size: 13 residues. Germline assignment: CDR1 LNHDA and CDR2 SQIVND (reference sequence). The DNA of the CDR3 is TGTGCCAGTAGTACTCAGAGCACAGATACGCAGTATTTT. Amino acid sequence: CASSTQSTDTQYF.

V usage is TRBV12-3 or TRBV12-4 and J usage is TRBJ2-2, with D maybe TRBD1 (6 bases). V was clipped by 6 bases and J by 6 bases, with 14 bases between them. The CDR3 has 14 amino acids. The DNA of the CDR3 is TGTGCCAGCAGCCCGAACAGGGTTGCCGGGGAGCTGTTTTTT. Translation: CASSPNRVAGELFF.

This clonotype was seen once. The V and J genes are TRBV4-1 and TRBJ2-2, with D uncertain. V lost 2 bases to trimming and J lost 5 bases, with 9 bases between them. Germline V gene sequence: CDR1 MGHRA, CDR2 YSYEKL. The CDR3 sequence is 14 residues long. In nucleotides, the CDR3 is TGCGCCAGCAGCCAAACTCAGGATACCGGGGAGCTGTTTTTT. As protein: CASSQTQDTGELFF.

This clonotype is a singleton in its sample. V and J are TRBV27 and TRBJ1-1; tentatively, D is TRBD1 (6 bases). The germline gives CDR1 MNHEY, CDR2 SMNVEV (reference sequence). Between the trimmed V and J ends, which lost 5 bases and 4 bases, there was a span of 11 bases. The CDR3 runs to 13 residues. CDR3 amino acids: CASSAGAVTEAFF. The CDR3 DNA sequence: TGTGCCAGCAGTGCGGGGGCAGTCACTGAAGCTTTCTTT.

This clonotype has just one count. V is TRBV29-1 and J is TRBJ1-2; 9 positions match TRBD1. Looked up from germline, CDR1 is SQVTM and CDR2 is ANQGSEA. The trim removed 8 bases at V and 4 bases at J, leaving 11 bases unmatched. The CDR3 covers 14 residues. CDR3 loop: CSTGDRDPFYGYTF. CDR3 in DNA: TGCAGCACCGGGGACAGGGACCCCTTCTATGGCTACACCTTC.

The V gene is TRBV30, the J gene TRBJ2-2; no reliable D call. CDR3 length: 15 residues. The germline V gene encodes CDR1 GTSNPN and CDR2 SVGIG (reference sequence). The V end was cut by 0 bases, the J end by 3 bases, with 11 bases between. CDR3 region: CAWSVEETDTGELFF. CDR3 DNA sequence: TGTGCCTGGAGTGTTGAGGAGACGGACACCGGGGAGCTGTTTTTT.

This chain joins TRBV9 and TRBJ2-1; no firm D call. Germline V gene sequence: CDR1 SGDLS, CDR2 YYNGEE. CDR3 length: 12 amino acids. The V end lost 1 base, the J end lost 7 bases, and 6 bases lay between the germline ends. The CDR3 DNA reads TGTGCCAGCAGCGTACCCGGGAATGAGCAGTTCTTC. Protein product: CASSVPGNEQFF.

The chain is built from TRBV5-6 and TRBJ1-5, with no clear D. V was trimmed by 3 bases and J by 0 bases, leaving 4 bases between them. In germline, CDR1 is SGHDT, CDR2 YYEEEE. CDR3 length: 13 residues. CDR3 sequence: CASSSNSNQPQHF. Here the CDR3 DNA reads TGTGCCAGCAGCTCTAATAGCAATCAGCCCCAGCATTTT.

V usage is TRBV6-4 and J usage is TRBJ2-3; 7 nucleotides agree with TRBD2. Germline CDR1 and CDR2: MRHNA and SNTAGT. The CDR3 is 14 amino acids. V lost 5 bases and J lost 3; bases outside the gene matches: 5. CDR3 protein: CASSRTSETDTQYF. The CDR3 DNA follows: TGTGCCAGCAGTCGTACTAGCGAAACAGATACGCAGTATTTT.

This clonotype came up once. The chain uses TRBV7-3 and TRBJ2-7; D may be TRBD1 (5 bases). This CDR3 comprises 12 residues. Trimming shortened V by 2 bases and J by 5 bases, and 7 bases separated the two germline ends. The V gene's germline CDR1 is SGHTA and CDR2 FQGTGA. CDR3 in amino acids: CASSLQGDEQYF. CDR3 sequence (DNA): TGTGCCAGCAGCTTACAAGGGGACGAGCAGTACTTC.

The chain uses TRBV3-1 and TRBJ1-2; D unresolved. The V gene's germline CDR1 is LGHDT and CDR2 YNNKEL (reference sequence). This CDR3 region has 13 residues. V was trimmed by 3 bases and J by 7 bases, leaving 12 bases between them. CDR3 in amino acids: CASSQANVVGYTF. The CDR3 DNA reads TGTGCCAGCAGCCAGGCTAACGTAGTTGGCTACACCTTC.

J is TRBJ2-2 and V is TRBV6-2 or TRBV6-3; D remains ambiguous. Germline V CDR1 and CDR2: MNHEY, SVGEGT. The CDR3 is 12 amino acids. Trimming took off 6 bases at V and 4 bases at J, with 6 bases between the two ends. CDR3 protein: CASSPTTGELFF. The CDR3 nucleotides read TGTGCCAGCAGCCCCACCACCGGGGAGCTGTTTTTT.

This sequence joins TRBV19 and TRBJ2-7; tentatively, D is TRBD1 (6 bases). Trimming took 5 bases from V and 3 from J, leaving 11 bases between them. Per the germline V gene, CDR1 is LNHDA and CDR2 is SQIVND (reference sequence). The CDR3 covers 13 residues. The CDR3 loop reads CASSWDTYYEQYF. The DNA of the CDR3 is TGTGCCAGTAGTTGGGACACCTACTACGAGCAGTACTTC.

V usage is TRBV3-1 and J usage is TRBJ2-6; TRBD2 matches at 8 bases. J lost 2 bases, V lost 4 bases, and 25 bases had no gene match. The CDR3 is 23 amino acids. Germline V CDR1 and CDR2: LGHDT, YNNKEL (reference sequence). The CDR3 region has the DNA TGTGCCAGCAGCCTCTACCCCCCGGGGATAGCGGGAACCGTAACTACTGGGGCCAACGTCCTGACTTTC. It encodes CASSLYPPGIAGTVTTGANVLTF. The whole variable domain, remainder taken from reference TRBV3-1 and TRBJ2-6, is DTAVSQTPKYLVTQMGNDKSIKCEQNLGHDTMYWYKQDSKKFLKIMFSYNNKELIINETVPNRFSPKSPDKAHLNLHINSLELGDSAVYFCASSLYPPGIAGTVTTGANVLTFGAGSRLTVL.

The V gene is TRBV27, the J gene TRBJ2-1; D possibly corresponds to TRBD2 (6 bases). There are 14 residues in the CDR3. In germline, CDR1 is MNHEY, CDR2 SMNVEV (reference sequence). The V end lost 2 bases, the J end lost 4 bases, and 9 bases lay between the germline ends. CDR3 loop: CASSLTGVYNEQFF. The CDR3 DNA sequence: TGTGCCAGCAGTTTAACGGGAGTTTACAATGAGCAGTTCTTC.

This sequence joins TRBV29-1 and TRBJ1-2; D call uncertain. The CDR3 contains 12 residues. Germline V lookup: CDR1 SQVTM, CDR2 ANQGSEA. Trimming took 5 bases from V and 4 from J, leaving 11 bases between them. The CDR3 here is CSVPSESYGYTF. DNA of the CDR3: TGCAGCGTTCCATCAGAGAGCTATGGCTACACCTTC.